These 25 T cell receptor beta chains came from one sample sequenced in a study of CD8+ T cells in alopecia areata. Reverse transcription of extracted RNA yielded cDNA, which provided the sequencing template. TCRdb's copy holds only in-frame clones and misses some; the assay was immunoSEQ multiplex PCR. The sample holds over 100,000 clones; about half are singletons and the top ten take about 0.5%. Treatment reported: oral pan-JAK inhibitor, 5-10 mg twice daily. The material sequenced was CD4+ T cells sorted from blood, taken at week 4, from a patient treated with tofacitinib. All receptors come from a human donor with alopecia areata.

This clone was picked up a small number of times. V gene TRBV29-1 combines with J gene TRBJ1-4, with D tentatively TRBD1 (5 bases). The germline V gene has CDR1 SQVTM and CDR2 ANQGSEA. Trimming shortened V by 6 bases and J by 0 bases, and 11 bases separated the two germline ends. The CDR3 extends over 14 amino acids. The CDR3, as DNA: TGCAGCGTACGGGACCGTACAACTAATGAAAAACTGTTTTTT. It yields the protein CSVRDRTTNEKLFF.

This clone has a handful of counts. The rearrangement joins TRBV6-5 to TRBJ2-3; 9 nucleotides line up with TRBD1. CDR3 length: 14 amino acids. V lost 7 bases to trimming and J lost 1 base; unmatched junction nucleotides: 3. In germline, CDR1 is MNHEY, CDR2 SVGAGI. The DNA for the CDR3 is TGTGCCAGCACCCGGGACAGGGGCACAGATACGCAGTATTTT. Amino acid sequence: CASTRDRGTDTQYF.

Written as DNA, the CDR3 is TGTGCCAGCAAAAGGGAGGATCAGCCCCAGCATTTT. Its protein is CASKREDQPQHF. The chain combines TRBV6-6 with TRBJ1-5; no clear D. CDR1 is MNHNY and CDR2 is SVGAGI in the germline V gene (reference sequence). The CDR3 covers 12 residues. V lost 7 bases and J 5 bases, leaving 9 bases between the germline ends.

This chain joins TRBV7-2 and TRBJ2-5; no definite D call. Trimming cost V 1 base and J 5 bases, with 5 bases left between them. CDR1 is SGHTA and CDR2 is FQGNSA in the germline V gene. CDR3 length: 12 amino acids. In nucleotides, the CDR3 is TGTGCCAGCAGCTTAGGAGAGGAGACCCAGTACTTC. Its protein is CASSLGEETQYF.

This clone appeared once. The CDR3 loop reads CASSVGRPGELFF. The CDR3 DNA reads TGTGCCAGCAGCGTAGGGAGGCCCGGGGAGCTGTTTTTT. V and J are TRBV9 and TRBJ2-2; D may be TRBD2 (5 bases). This CDR3 has 13 residues. CDR1 and CDR2 from the germline V gene are SGDLS and YYNGEE. The V and J ends lost 0 bases and 6 bases respectively, with 6 bases between them.

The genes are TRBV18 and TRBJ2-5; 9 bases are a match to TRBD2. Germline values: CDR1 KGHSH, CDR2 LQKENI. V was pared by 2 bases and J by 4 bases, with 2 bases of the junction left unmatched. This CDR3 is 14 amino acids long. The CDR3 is CASSPASGTETQYF. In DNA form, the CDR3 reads TGTGCCAGCTCACCAGCTAGCGGGACAGAGACCCAGTACTTC.

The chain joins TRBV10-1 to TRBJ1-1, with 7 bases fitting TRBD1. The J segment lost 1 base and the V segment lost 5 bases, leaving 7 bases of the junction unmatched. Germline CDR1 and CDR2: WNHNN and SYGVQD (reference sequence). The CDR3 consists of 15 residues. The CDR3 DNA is TGCGCCAGCAGTCCCCTCGGGACAGCGAACACTGAAGCTTTCTTT. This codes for CASSPLGTANTEAFF.

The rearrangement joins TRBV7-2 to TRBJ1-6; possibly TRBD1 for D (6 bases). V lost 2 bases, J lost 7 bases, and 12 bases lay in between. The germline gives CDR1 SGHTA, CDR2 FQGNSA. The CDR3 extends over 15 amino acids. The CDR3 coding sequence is TGTGCCAGCAGCTTAATGGGGGGGCGGAATTCACCCCTCCACTTT. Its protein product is CASSLMGGRNSPLHF.

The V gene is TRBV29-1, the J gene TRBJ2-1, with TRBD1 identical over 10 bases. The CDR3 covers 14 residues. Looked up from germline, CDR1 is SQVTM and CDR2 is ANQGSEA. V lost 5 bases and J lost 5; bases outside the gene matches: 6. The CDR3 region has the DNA TGCAGCGTTTCCCGGGACAGGGGTAACAATGAGCAGTTCTTC. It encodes CSVSRDRGNNEQFF.

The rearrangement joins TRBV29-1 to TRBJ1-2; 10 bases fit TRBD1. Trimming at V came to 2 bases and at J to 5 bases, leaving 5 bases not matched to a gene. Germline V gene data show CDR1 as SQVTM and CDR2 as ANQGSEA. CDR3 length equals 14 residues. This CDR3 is CSVEPRDRGYGYTF. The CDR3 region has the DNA TGCAGCGTTGAACCCCGGGACAGGGGATATGGCTACACCTTC.

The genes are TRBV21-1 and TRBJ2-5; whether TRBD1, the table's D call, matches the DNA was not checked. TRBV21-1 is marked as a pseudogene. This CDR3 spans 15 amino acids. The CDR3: CASIEVPGQQETQYF. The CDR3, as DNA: TGTGCCAGCATCGAAGTCCCGGGACAGCAAGAGACCCAGTACTTC.

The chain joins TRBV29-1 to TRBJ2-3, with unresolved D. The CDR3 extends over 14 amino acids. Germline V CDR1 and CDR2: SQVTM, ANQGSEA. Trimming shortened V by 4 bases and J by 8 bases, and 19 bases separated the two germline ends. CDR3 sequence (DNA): TGCAGCGTTGTACCCTCCACCAGCTCCAGTACGCAGTATTTT. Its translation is CSVVPSTSSSTQYF.

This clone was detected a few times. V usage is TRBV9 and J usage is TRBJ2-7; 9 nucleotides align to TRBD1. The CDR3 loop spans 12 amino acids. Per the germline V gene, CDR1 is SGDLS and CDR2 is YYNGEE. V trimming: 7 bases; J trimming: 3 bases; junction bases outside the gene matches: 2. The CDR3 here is CASGTGYYEQYF. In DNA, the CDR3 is TGTGCCAGCGGGACAGGGTACTACGAGCAGTACTTC. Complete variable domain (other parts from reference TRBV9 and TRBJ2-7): DSGVTQTPKHLITATGQRVTLRCSPRSGDLSVYWYQQSLDQGLQFLIQYYNGEERAKGNILERFSAQQFPDLHSELNLSSLELGDSALYFCASGTGYYEQYFGPGTRLTVT.

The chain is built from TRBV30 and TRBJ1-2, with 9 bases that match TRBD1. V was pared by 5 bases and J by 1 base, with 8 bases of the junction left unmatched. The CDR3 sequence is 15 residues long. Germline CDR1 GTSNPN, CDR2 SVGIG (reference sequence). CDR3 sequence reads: CAWRTGAHFNYGYTF. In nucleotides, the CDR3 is TGTGCCTGGCGGACAGGGGCCCACTTTAACTATGGCTACACCTTC.

The CDR3 DNA reads as TGTGCCAGCAGTCCCCTGGATGTAGACTATGGCTACACCTTC. This sequence encodes CASSPLDVDYGYTF. The V call is TRBV25-1, the J call TRBJ1-2; D is unclear. Germline V gives CDR1 MGHDK, CDR2 SYGVNS. The CDR3 has 14 amino acids. Trimming removed 5 bases from V and 3 bases from J, with 13 bases in between.

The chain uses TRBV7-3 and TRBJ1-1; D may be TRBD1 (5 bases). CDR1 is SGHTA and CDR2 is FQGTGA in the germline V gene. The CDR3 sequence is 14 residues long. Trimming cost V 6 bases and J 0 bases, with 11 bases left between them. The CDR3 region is CASRPTEMNTEAFF. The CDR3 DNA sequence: TGTGCCAGCAGACCGACAGAGATGAACACTGAAGCTTTCTTT.

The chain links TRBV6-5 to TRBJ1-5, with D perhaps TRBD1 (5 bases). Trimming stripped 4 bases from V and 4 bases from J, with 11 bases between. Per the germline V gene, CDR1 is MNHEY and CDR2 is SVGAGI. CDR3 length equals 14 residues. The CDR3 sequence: CASSSPGRNQPQHF. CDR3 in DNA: TGTGCCAGCAGTTCCCCGGGACGTAATCAGCCCCAGCATTTT.

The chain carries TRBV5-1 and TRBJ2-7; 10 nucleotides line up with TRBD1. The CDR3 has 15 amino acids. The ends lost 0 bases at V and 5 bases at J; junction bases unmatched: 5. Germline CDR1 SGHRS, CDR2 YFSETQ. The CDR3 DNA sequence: TGCGCCAGCAGCTTGGAGGGACAGGGGATCCACGAGCAGTACTTC. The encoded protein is CASSLEGQGIHEQYF.

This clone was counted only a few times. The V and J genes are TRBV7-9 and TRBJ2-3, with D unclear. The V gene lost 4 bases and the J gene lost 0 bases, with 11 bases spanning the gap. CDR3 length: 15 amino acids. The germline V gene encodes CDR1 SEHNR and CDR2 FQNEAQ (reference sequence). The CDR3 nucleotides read TGTGCCAGCAGCTCCCTTTTTGGGAGCACAGATACGCAGTATTTT. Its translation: CASSSLFGSTDTQYF.

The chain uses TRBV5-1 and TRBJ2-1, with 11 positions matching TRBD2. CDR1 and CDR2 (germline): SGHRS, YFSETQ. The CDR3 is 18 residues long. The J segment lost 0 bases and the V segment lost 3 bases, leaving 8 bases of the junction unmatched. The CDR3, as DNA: TGCGCCAGCAGCTCGAGACTAGCGGGATCGCTCTCCTACAATGAGCAGTTCTTC. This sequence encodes CASSSRLAGSLSYNEQFF.

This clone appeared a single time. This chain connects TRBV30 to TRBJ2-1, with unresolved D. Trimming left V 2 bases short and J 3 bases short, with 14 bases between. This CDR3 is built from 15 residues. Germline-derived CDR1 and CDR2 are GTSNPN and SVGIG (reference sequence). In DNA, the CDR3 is TGTGCCTGGAGTCTGACCGCAACCGTCTACAATGAGCAGTTCTTC. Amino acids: CAWSLTATVYNEQFF. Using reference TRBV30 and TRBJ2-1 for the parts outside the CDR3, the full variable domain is SQTIHQWPATLVQPVGSPLSLECTVEGTSNPNLYWYRQAAGRGLQLLFYSVGIGQISSEVPQNLSASRPQDRQFILSSKKLLLSDSGFYLCAWSLTATVYNEQFFGPGTRLTVL.

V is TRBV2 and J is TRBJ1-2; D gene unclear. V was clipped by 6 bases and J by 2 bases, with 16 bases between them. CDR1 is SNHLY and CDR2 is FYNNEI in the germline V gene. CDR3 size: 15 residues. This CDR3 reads CASRRTVVLNYGYTF. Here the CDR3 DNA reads TGTGCCAGCAGAAGAACAGTGGTTCTAAACTATGGCTACACCTTC.

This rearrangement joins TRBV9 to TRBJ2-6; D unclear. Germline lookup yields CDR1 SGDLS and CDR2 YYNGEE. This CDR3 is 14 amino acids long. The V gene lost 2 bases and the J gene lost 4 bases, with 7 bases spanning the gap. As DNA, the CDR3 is TGTGCCAGCAGCGTTTCTCTCGGGGCCAACGTCCTGACTTTC. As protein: CASSVSLGANVLTF.

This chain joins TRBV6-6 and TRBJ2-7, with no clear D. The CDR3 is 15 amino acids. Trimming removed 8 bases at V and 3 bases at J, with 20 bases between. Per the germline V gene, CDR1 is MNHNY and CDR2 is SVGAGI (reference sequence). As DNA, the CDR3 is TGTGCCAGCGGTCCCGGAGTGGATGGGGTCTACGAGCAGTACTTC. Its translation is CASGPGVDGVYEQYF.

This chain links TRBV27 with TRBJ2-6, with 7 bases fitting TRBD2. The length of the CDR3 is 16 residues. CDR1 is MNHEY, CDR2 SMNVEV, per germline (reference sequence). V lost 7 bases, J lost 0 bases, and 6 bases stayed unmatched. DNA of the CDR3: TGTGCCAGCAAAATAGCGGGTAACTCTGGGGCCAACGTCCTGACTTTC. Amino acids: CASKIAGNSGANVLTF.